This paragraph reports one T cell receptor (beta chain). As yet, its antigen is unknown. Germline assignment: CDR1 LNHNV and CDR2 YYDKDF (reference sequence). The V gene lost 4 bases and the J gene lost 2 bases, with 15 bases spanning the gap. The CDR3 is 15 residues long. This sample is part of a study of T cell repertoires in cytomegalovirus infection. Study-level background: Indications came from public TCR beta signatures; they pointed to CMV infection and to a matching HLA type. Findings of the study overall: The study found HLA-C-restricted CMV-specific TCR beta clonotypes dominating the ex vivo response.

TCRdb reprocessed the reads via MiXCR and lists one record per CDR3 protein. The sample shows approximately 730,000 distinct CDR3 sequences, 33% of them seen only once. The material sequenced was cultured PBMCs, taken from culture after CMV antigen stimulation. The genes are TRBV15 and TRBJ2-7; tentatively, D is TRBD1 or TRBD2 (6 bases each). The source of this sequence is a human donor in good health (CMV status not recorded). Some clones in this sample may be carry-over from other donors' samples. The CDR3 bases are TGTGCCACCAGCATGGGGCGGGACACGGCCTACGAGCAGTACTTC. It specifies CATSMGRDTAYEQYF.